The source of this T cell receptor beta chain is a study of tumour-infiltrating T cells in Burkitt lymphoma (dated by TCRdb to about 2020). At the level of the whole study: TCR repertoire data were correlated with clinical outcome; productive clonality predicted overall and progression-free survival, independent of established prognosticators including age at diagnosis.

Comment on this clone: Its antigen specificity is not known. The junction and the germline gene differ at one end; a read error may be behind it.

Looking up the germline V gene yields CDR1 SGHTA and CDR2 FQGNSA. The CDR3 starts with the cysteine, ends with the phenylalanine, and has 16 residues. CDR3 DNA is the only sequence kept; it has 48 bases, read in frame from the first base. Receptors were amplified or captured by the immunoSEQ multiplex PCR assay. Sourced from immuneACCESS, this table was stored by TCRdb with only in-frame sequences that have V and J called. A share of the clones is absent; for the studies checked, an unresolved V gene accounts for under half, and the remainder has no known explanation. The sample includes 15,000 to 20,000 clones, with around four fifths observed a single time. The ten largest clones take up 2% to 2.5% of the sample.

Source material: tumor tissue. The receptor was derived from a human donor with diffuse large B-cell lymphoma. This receptor chain uses TRBV7-2 and TRBJ1-2; confidence is insufficient to name the D gene. The CDR3 region has the sequence CASTLDGPETPYGYIF. The nucleotide sequence is given as TGTGCCAGCACGCTGGACGGGCCGGAAACCCCTTATGGCTACATCTTC. The variable domain in full, with residues beyond the CDR3 obtained from the reference TRBV7-2 and TRBJ1-2 genes, is GAGVSQSPSNKVTEKGKDVELRCDPISGHTALYWYRQSLGQGLEFLIYFQGNSAPDKSGLPSDRFSAERTGGSVSTLTIQRTQQEDSAVYLCASTLDGPETPYGYIFGSGTRLTVV.